These 10 T cell receptor beta chains came from one sample sequenced in a study of OX40 agonist ivuxolimab in advanced cancers. Clones were read by immunoSEQ multiplex PCR, and TCRdb kept only the in-frame ones, dropping some. The repertoire includes roughly 76,000 clones, about 82% of them detected once, and 5.5% to 7.5% sits in the top ten. The material was CD4+ or CD8+ T cells sorted from blood, obtained in a trial of the OX40 agonist ivuxolimab. Every receptor here comes from an adult with an advanced solid tumor such as melanoma, head and neck, liver or kidney cancer.

The V call is TRBV11-2, the J call TRBJ2-7, with a weak D call TRBD1 (5 bases). Trimming pared 4 bases from V and 3 bases from J, leaving 19 bases between. This CDR3 spans 16 amino acids. Germline V lookup: CDR1 SGHAT, CDR2 FQNNGV. Here the CDR3 reads CASSYGHSRADYEQYF. The DNA for the CDR3 is TGTGCCAGCAGCTACGGACACTCCCGCGCGGACTACGAGCAGTACTTC.

This clone was counted once. The chain links TRBV27 to TRBJ2-1; D not resolved. The CDR3 contains 16 residues. Germline V gene sequence: CDR1 MNHEY, CDR2 SMNVEV (reference sequence). V lost 4 bases and J lost 6, with 19 bases in between. Written as DNA, the CDR3 is TGTGCCAGCAGTTCTCCGAGTCGACGAGCCGGCAATGAGCAGTTCTTC. Translating it yields CASSSPSRRAGNEQFF.

This clone was seen only once. The genes are TRBV6-1 and TRBJ2-1, with TRBD2 matching over 11 bases. Germline V lookup: CDR1 MNHNS, CDR2 SASEGT. The CDR3 extends over 15 amino acids. V trimming: 1 base; J trimming: 6 bases; junction bases outside the gene matches: 2. The CDR3 sequence: CASSEVGTSGNEQFF. DNA of the CDR3: TGTGCCAGCAGTGAAGTAGGGACTAGCGGCAATGAGCAGTTCTTC.

The chain links TRBV7-2 to TRBJ2-3; TRBD2 aligns across 13 bases. CDR3 size: 17 residues. Trimming removed 4 bases from V and 2 bases from J; junction bases left unmatched: 6. Per germline, CDR1 SGHTA and CDR2 FQGNSA. The chain's CDR3 is CASSSSTSGGTTDTQYF. In DNA, the CDR3 is TGTGCCAGCAGCTCCTCGACTAGCGGGGGGACCACAGATACGCAGTATTTT.

This clone was seen just once. This chain links TRBV11-2 with TRBJ2-5; possibly TRBD2 for D (6 bases). From germline, CDR1 is SGHAT and CDR2 FQNNGV. V shed 0 bases and J shed 9 bases, with 11 bases lying between them. There are 13 residues in the CDR3. For the CDR3, the DNA is TGTGCCAGCAGCTTAGATCTCAGGAGGGCCCAGTACTTC. Amino acid sequence: CASSLDLRRAQYF.

The J gene is TRBJ1-6, the V gene TRBV2; D may be TRBD1 (5 bases). Germline CDR1 is SNHLY and CDR2 is FYNNEI. The CDR3 contains 15 residues. V lost 3 bases and J 8 bases, leaving 14 bases between the germline ends. The CDR3 region has the DNA TGTGCCAGCAGTGATGGGCAGGGTATAGATTCACCCCTCCACTTT. Protein sequence: CASSDGQGIDSPLHF.

The chain has TRBV9 and TRBJ2-1, with D hard to call. This CDR3 has 16 amino acids. The V gene's germline CDR1 is SGDLS and CDR2 YYNGEE. Deletions cut 4 bases from V and 0 bases from J, with 14 bases between. This chain's CDR3 is CASSLDGRASYNEQFF. CDR3 bases: TGTGCCAGCAGCTTAGACGGCCGAGCCTCCTACAATGAGCAGTTCTTC.

This clone has just one count. The chain uses TRBV18 and TRBJ1-1; D might be TRBD1 (5 bases). Germline assignment: CDR1 KGHSH and CDR2 LQKENI. Between the trimmed V and J ends, which lost 1 base and 5 bases, there was a span of 11 bases. This CDR3 spans 14 amino acids. The CDR3: CASSPQPGRTEAFF. CDR3 coding DNA: TGTGCCAGCTCACCACAGCCAGGGCGAACTGAAGCTTTCTTT.

The chain recombines TRBV6-6 with TRBJ2-2; D may be TRBD1 or TRBD2 (5 bases each). The CDR3 runs 14 residues. Per germline, CDR1 MNHNY and CDR2 SVGAGI (reference sequence). The germline V and J ends were trimmed by 6 bases and 2 bases, with 10 bases remaining between them. The CDR3 reads CASREDINTGELFF. The CDR3 DNA reads TGTGCCAGCAGGGAGGACATCAACACCGGGGAGCTGTTTTTT.

V gene TRBV30 combines with J gene TRBJ2-6; D not resolved. Trimming removed 3 bases at V and 0 bases at J, with 3 bases between. Germline CDR1 and CDR2: GTSNPN and SVGIG (reference sequence). The length of the CDR3 is 13 residues. The CDR3 loop reads CAWRFSGANVLTF. CDR3 coding DNA: TGTGCCTGGAGGTTCTCTGGGGCCAACGTCCTGACTTTC.